Presented here are 19 T cell receptor beta chains from one specimen sequenced in a study of blood T cells in healthy people across ages. The second PCR ran about 6 to 11 cycles with a sample-barcoded 5' primer and J-beta primers. Each CDR3 protein is one row after TCRdb ran MiXCR on the 5' RACE reads. The repertoire holds roughly 1,500,000 distinct CDR3 sequences, with around two fifths as singletons. The material sequenced was blood. These receptor sequences come from a woman aged 18-35 years in good health.

The V gene is TRBV7-8, the J gene TRBJ2-1; D is unclear. This CDR3 comprises 17 residues. Germline CDR1 SGHVS, CDR2 FQNEAQ. Trimming left V 0 bases short and J 9 bases short, with 21 bases between. The CDR3: CASSLARRRQGYGEQFF. The CDR3 bases are TGTGCCAGCAGCTTAGCGCGGAGACGACAAGGATATGGTGAGCAGTTCTTC.

V and J are TRBV7-9 and TRBJ2-4; possible D gene TRBD2, 6 bases. This CDR3 region has 16 residues. Germline V lookup: CDR1 SEHNR, CDR2 FQNEAQ (reference sequence). The V gene lost 4 bases and the J gene lost 2 bases, with 15 bases spanning the gap. The CDR3 loop is CASSSGRRGTKNIQYF. In DNA, the CDR3 is TGTGCCAGCAGCTCGGGGAGACGCGGGACCAAAAACATTCAGTACTTC. The full variable domain, its missing parts supplied by reference TRBV7-9 and TRBJ2-4, is DTGVSQNPRHKITKRGQNVTFRCDPISEHNRLYWYRQTLGQGPEFLTYFQNEAQLEKSRLLSDRFSAERPKGSFSTLEIQRTEQGDSAMYLCASSSGRRGTKNIQYFGAGTRLSVL.

This clonotype was recorded a few times. J is TRBJ2-3 and V is TRBV20-1, with D perhaps given as TRBD1 or TRBD2 (6 bases each). V was cut by 3 bases and J by 6 bases, with 19 bases left in between. There are 15 residues in the CDR3. In germline, CDR1 is DFQATT, CDR2 SNEGSKA (reference sequence). Here the CDR3 reads CSASKDWRGVDTQYF. As DNA, the CDR3 is TGCAGTGCTAGTAAGGATTGGAGGGGGGTGGATACGCAGTATTTT.

The V and J genes are TRBV20-1 and TRBJ1-4; D gene ambiguous. With 0 bases removed from V and 0 bases from J, the gap between germline ends came to 8 bases. Per the germline V gene, CDR1 is DFQATT and CDR2 is SNEGSKA (reference sequence). CDR3 size: 15 residues. CDR3 loop: CSARDSSATNEKLFF. The DNA for the CDR3 is TGCAGTGCTAGAGACAGCTCGGCAACTAATGAAAAACTGTTTTTT.

The genes are TRBV28 and TRBJ2-7; D gene ambiguous. The germline V gene encodes CDR1 MDHEN and CDR2 SYDVKM. CDR3 length: 11 residues. Deletions cut 3 bases from V and 6 bases from J, with 6 bases between. CDR3 sequence (DNA): TGTGCCAGCAGTTTTAAAAGCGAGCAGTACTTC. It translates to CASSFKSEQYF.

There are a few counts of this clonotype. The J gene is TRBJ1-5, the V gene TRBV2, with D possibly being TRBD1 (6 bases). V was trimmed by 8 bases and J by 4 bases, leaving 18 bases between them. This CDR3 has 15 amino acids. Looked up from germline, CDR1 is SNHLY and CDR2 is FYNNEI. The CDR3 reads CASEGGTAYNQPQHF. The CDR3 coding sequence is TGTGCCAGCGAAGGGGGGACGGCTTATAATCAGCCCCAGCATTTT.

This clonotype has just a few counts. This chain connects TRBV12-3 or TRBV12-4 to TRBJ2-5, with 9 bases matching TRBD2. This CDR3 is 15 amino acids long. After removal of 1 base from V and 4 bases from J, the junction contained 4 bases not matched to a gene. The CDR3, as DNA: TGTGCCAGCAGTTTAGGCCTAGCGGGGTTAGAGACCCAGTACTTC. The encoded protein is CASSLGLAGLETQYF.

The J gene is TRBJ1-1, the V gene TRBV25-1, with TRBD1 as a possible D gene (6 bases). The germline CDR1 and CDR2 sequences are MGHDK and SYGVNS. V gave up 6 bases and J gave up 4 bases, with 15 bases separating them. The CDR3 has 14 amino acids. The CDR3 nucleotides read TGTGCCAGCAGCAACCCGGGGGCGGGCACTGAAGCTTTCTTT. Translated, it gives CASSNPGAGTEAFF.

The rearrangement links TRBV14 to TRBJ2-5; TRBD2 matches at 13 bases. V lost 5 bases, J lost 11 bases, and 11 bases stayed unmatched. The germline V gene has CDR1 SGHDN and CDR2 FVKESK. This CDR3 comprises 15 residues. In nucleotides, the CDR3 is TGTGCCAGCAGCGAACTAGCGGGAGGGATTAATGAGCAGTACTTC. Its translation is CASSELAGGINEQYF.

The chain is built from TRBV29-1 and TRBJ2-1, with a tentative D call TRBD2 (6 bases). The CDR3 length is 16 residues. From germline, CDR1 is SQVTM and CDR2 ANQGSEA. The V gene lost 6 bases and the J gene lost 11 bases, with 29 bases spanning the gap. The CDR3 sequence: CSVTPPARRAVYKQFF. The CDR3 nucleotides read TGCAGCGTCACACCACCAGCGAGGAGGGCCGTGTATAAGCAGTTCTTC.

In its sample, this clonotype was seen a few times. The chain joins TRBV6-8 to TRBJ2-7; 11 bases map to TRBD2. The CDR3 is made up of 15 amino acids. Germline-derived CDR1 and CDR2 are MNHGY and SAAAGT. With 6 bases clipped from V and 0 bases from J, the junction kept 4 bases outside the gene matches. DNA of the CDR3: TGTGCCAGCAGAACCGGGACTAGCGGCTCCTACGAGCAGTACTTC. Translation gives CASRTGTSGSYEQYF.

This clonotype was detected a few times. This rearrangement joins TRBV3-1 to TRBJ2-4, with D possibly TRBD1 on 6 matching bases. Per the germline V gene, CDR1 is LGHDT and CDR2 is YNNKEL (reference sequence). The CDR3 has 16 amino acids. The V gene lost 1 base and the J gene lost 13 bases, with 23 bases spanning the gap. The CDR3 protein is CASSQADRKTVGEQYF. In nucleotides, the CDR3 is TGTGCCAGCAGCCAAGCGGACAGAAAGACGGTGGGGGAGCAGTACTTC.

The chain joins TRBV20-1 to TRBJ1-2; 8 bases are a match to TRBD1. CDR1 is DFQATT and CDR2 is SNEGSKA in the germline V gene (reference sequence). CDR3 length: 13 amino acids. Germline trimming cut 6 bases from V and 5 bases from J; bases unmatched to any gene: 8. CDR3 sequence: CSASDRGRYGYTF. The CDR3 region has the DNA TGCAGTGCCTCCGACAGGGGCCGTTATGGCTACACCTTC.

The chain joins TRBV9 to TRBJ1-4; a weak D match, TRBD1 (6 bases). Germline V gives CDR1 SGDLS, CDR2 YYNGEE. The CDR3 extends over 14 amino acids. V lost 7 bases to trimming and J lost 8 bases, with 18 bases between them. The CDR3, as DNA: TGTGCCAGCCCTATCCCAGGGGCAGGGGAAAAACTGTTTTTT. It translates to CASPIPGAGEKLFF.

The V and J genes are TRBV3-1 and TRBJ2-2; perhaps TRBD2 as D (5 bases). Germline lookup yields CDR1 LGHDT and CDR2 YNNKEL (reference sequence). V lost 1 base, J lost 2 bases, and 14 bases lay in between. CDR3 length equals 17 residues. CDR3 loop: CASSQAGQTTNTGELFF. The CDR3 DNA reads as TGTGCCAGCAGCCAAGCTGGGCAGACTACCAACACCGGGGAGCTGTTTTTT.

V is TRBV12-5 and J is TRBJ2-1; tentative D call: TRBD2 (6 bases). The V end lost 2 bases, the J end lost 1 base, and 18 bases lay between the germline ends. Germline-derived CDR1 and CDR2 are LGHNT and FRNRAP. The CDR3 consists of 18 residues. For the CDR3, the DNA is TGTGCTAGTGGTTTGAGGTTGGGCGGGACGGGTTCCTACAATGAGCAGTTCTTC. Translated, it gives CASGLRLGGTGSYNEQFF.

This clonotype was seen many times. The CDR3 reads CSVEGLAVYNEQFF. The CDR3 nucleotides read TGCAGCGTTGAAGGACTAGCGGTCTACAATGAGCAGTTCTTC. The genes are TRBV29-1 and TRBJ2-1; TRBD2 aligns across 9 bases. There are 14 residues in the CDR3. The germline gives CDR1 SQVTM, CDR2 ANQGSEA. V was pared by 1 base and J by 3 bases, with 1 base of the junction left unmatched.

The rearrangement links TRBV7-2 to TRBJ1-6; D remains ambiguous. The germline CDR1 and CDR2 sequences are SGHTA and FQGNSA. CDR3 length: 18 residues. Trimming pared 0 bases from V and 0 bases from J, leaving 12 bases between. Written as DNA, the CDR3 is TGTGCCAGCAGCTTAGCGTTCTTCGCGAGCTCCTATAATTCACCCCTCCACTTT. Translated, it gives CASSLAFFASSYNSPLHF.

There are a few counts of this clonotype. The chain employs TRBV10-3 and TRBJ2-7, with D unresolved. The CDR3 covers 15 residues. Germline V lookup: CDR1 ENHRY, CDR2 SYGVKD. Trimming removed 6 bases at V and 2 bases at J, with 17 bases between. The CDR3 is CAISPGALVTYEQYF. The CDR3 DNA is TGTGCCATCAGCCCCGGCGCCCTAGTAACCTACGAGCAGTACTTC.